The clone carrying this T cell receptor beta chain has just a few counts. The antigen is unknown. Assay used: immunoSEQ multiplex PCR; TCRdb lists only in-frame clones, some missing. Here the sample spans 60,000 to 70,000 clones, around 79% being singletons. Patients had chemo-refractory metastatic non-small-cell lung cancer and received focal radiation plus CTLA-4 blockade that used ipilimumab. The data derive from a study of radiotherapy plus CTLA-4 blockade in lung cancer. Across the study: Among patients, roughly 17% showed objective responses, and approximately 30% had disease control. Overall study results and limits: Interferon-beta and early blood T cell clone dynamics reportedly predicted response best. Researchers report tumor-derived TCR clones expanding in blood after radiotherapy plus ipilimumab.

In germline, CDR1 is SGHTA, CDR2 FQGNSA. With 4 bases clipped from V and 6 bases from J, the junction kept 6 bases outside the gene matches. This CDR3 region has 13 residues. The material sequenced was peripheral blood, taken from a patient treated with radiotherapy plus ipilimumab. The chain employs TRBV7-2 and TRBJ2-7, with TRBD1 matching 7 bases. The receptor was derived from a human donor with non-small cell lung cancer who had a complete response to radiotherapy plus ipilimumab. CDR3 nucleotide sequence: TGTGCCAGCAGCTCCACAGGGGATACCGAGCAGTACTTC. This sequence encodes CASSSTGDTEQYF.